Sequencing of this T cell receptor (beta chain) was carried out in a study of persistence of HIV-infected CD4 T cells. The libraries were made with immunoSEQ version 4 in survey mode. The method was immunoSEQ multiplex PCR; TCRdb's version includes in-frame clones alone and lacks a portion of them. The sample carries about 30,000 clones, roughly 71% recorded once. The V gene lost 4 bases and the J gene lost 3 bases, with 18 bases spanning the gap. Germline-derived CDR1 and CDR2 are MNHEY and SMNVEV (reference sequence). The CDR3 runs 16 residues. Notes on this clone: Its antigen is currently unknown.

Overlapping HIV-1 Gag 15-mer peptides at roughly 1 ug per peptide per mL were used. Sorting selected CD4+ T cells upregulating both CD40 ligand and CD69. This sequence joins TRBV27 and TRBJ1-2, with a weak D call TRBD1 (6 bases). This clonotype was obtained from an adult man with HIV who was CMV-seropositive. The starting material was CD4+ T cells sorted from PBMCs after approximately 20-hour stimulation, obtained from a patient who received antiretroviral therapy. CDR3 coding DNA: TGTGCCAGCAGTTCTGGGGGGGCGGGGGCCTACTATGGCTACACCTTC. It translates to CASSSGGAGAYYGYTF.